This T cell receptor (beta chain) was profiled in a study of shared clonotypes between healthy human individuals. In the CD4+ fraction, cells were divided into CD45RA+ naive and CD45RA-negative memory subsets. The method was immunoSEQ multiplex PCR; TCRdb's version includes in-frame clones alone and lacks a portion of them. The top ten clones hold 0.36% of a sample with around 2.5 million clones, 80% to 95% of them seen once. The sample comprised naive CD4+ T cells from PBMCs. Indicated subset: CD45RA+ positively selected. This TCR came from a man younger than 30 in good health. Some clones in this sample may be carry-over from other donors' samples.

The CDR3 sequence is CASMLTGGSNTGELFF. The CDR3 DNA follows: TGCGCCAGCATGTTGACGGGAGGTTCGAACACCGGGGAGCTGTTTTTT. V gene TRBV5-1 combines with J gene TRBJ2-2, with 7 bases fitting TRBD2. CDR1 is SGHRS and CDR2 is YFSETQ in the germline V gene. The CDR3 has 16 amino acids. J gave up 0 bases and V 6 bases, and 8 bases lay outside the gene matches.